The 30 T cell receptor beta chains below were found in one sample sequenced in a study of T cells expressing NK-cell markers. From the 5' RACE reads, TCRdb lists one entry per CDR3 protein and no DNA. Here the sample table reports around 550,000 distinct CDR3 sequences. The sample consisted of blood T cells: a sorted CD56 or NKG2C T cell subset, CD4+ or CD8+ T cells, or bulk PBMC T cells (not recorded which). These receptors all come from a man younger than 35 in good health.

The V and J genes are TRBV6-5 and TRBJ2-1. Germline loops: CDR1 MNHEY, CDR2 SVGAGI. The CDR3 covers 14 residues. The CDR3 here is CASSFQNSYNEQFF.

The genes are TRBV12-5 and TRBJ1-5; the TCRdb call, TRBD1, lacks DNA for checking. The CDR3 sequence is 14 residues long. Germline loops: CDR1 LGHNT, CDR2 FRNRAP. CDR3 loop: CASGLTGGNQPQHF.

The CDR3 is CASRLGWEEGPSSGAFF. The V and J genes are TRBV5-1 and TRBJ1-1. The CDR3 is made up of 17 amino acids. The germline gives CDR1 SGHRS, CDR2 YFSETQ.

This sequence joins TRBV7-9 and TRBJ2-1; TCRdb calls TRBD2, which cannot be checked without DNA. Germline V lookup: CDR1 SEHNR, CDR2 FQNEAQ (reference sequence). The CDR3 is made up of 16 amino acids. CDR3 residues: CASSQMTSGMWYEQFF.

The chain employs TRBV27 and TRBJ2-2; TCRdb calls TRBD2, which cannot be checked without DNA. The V gene's germline CDR1 is MNHEY and CDR2 SMNVEV (reference sequence). The CDR3 sequence is 16 residues long. The CDR3 loop is CASSLSGGGRTGELFF.

The rearrangement uses TRBV13 and TRBJ2-7; as DNA is missing, the TRBD2 call by TCRdb cannot be tested. Germline V CDR1 and CDR2: PRHDT, FYEKMQ (reference sequence). CDR3 length: 17 residues. CDR3 region: CASSLSLGEGSSYEQYF.

The J gene is TRBJ1-5, the V gene TRBV6-5; no DNA is available, so the TRBD1 call from TCRdb remains unchecked. This CDR3 is built from 14 residues. CDR1 MNHEY and CDR2 SVGAGI come from the germline V gene. This CDR3 is CASSYRESNQPQHF.

V is TRBV20-1 and J is TRBJ2-3; there is no DNA to check the TCRdb D call of TRBD2. Germline V lookup: CDR1 DFQATT, CDR2 SNEGSKA (reference sequence). The CDR3 length is 16 residues. The CDR3 is CSAKMNLGGPTDTQYF.

The gene calls are TRBV30 and TRBJ2-2. This CDR3 has 16 residues. Germline V gene data show CDR1 as GTSNPN and CDR2 as SVGIG (reference sequence). The chain's CDR3 is CAWSLQRTVNTGELFF.

V usage is TRBV5-1 and J usage is TRBJ2-5; TCRdb calls TRBD1, which cannot be checked without DNA. Germline CDR1 reads SGHRS; CDR2 reads YFSETQ. The CDR3 loop spans 14 amino acids. CDR3 sequence reads: CASSSQGAGETQYF.

The V gene is TRBV29-1, the J gene TRBJ1-4. Germline V gene data show CDR1 as SQVTM and CDR2 as ANQGSEA. This CDR3 is 13 amino acids long. The CDR3 here is CSVGNGIGEKLFF.

The gene calls are TRBV5-1 and TRBJ2-5; TCRdb designates TRBD2, a call that cannot be tested without DNA. This CDR3 spans 15 amino acids. The V gene's germline CDR1 is SGHRS and CDR2 YFSETQ. The CDR3 protein is CASSLTLAMGETQYF. Full variable domain (rest looked up from reference TRBV5-1 and TRBJ2-5): KAGVTQTPRYLIKTRGQQVTLSCSPISGHRSVSWYQQTPGQGLQFLFEYFSETQRNKGNFPGRFSGRQFSNSRSEMNVSTLELGDSALYLCASSLTLAMGETQYFGPGTRLLVL.

The genes are TRBV12-3 or TRBV12-4 and TRBJ1-1; the TRBD1 assignment by TCRdb is unverifiable without DNA. The CDR3 is 16 amino acids. The CDR3 sequence: CASSLREGTGRPEAFF.

The chain uses TRBV9 and TRBJ1-5; TCRdb selects TRBD1, and the lack of DNA leaves this call unchecked. Germline CDR1 SGDLS, CDR2 YYNGEE. The CDR3 spans 17 residues. CDR3 sequence reads: CASSVGSPRTGVQPQHF.

The V call is TRBV12-3 or TRBV12-4, the J call TRBJ2-1; there is no DNA to check the TCRdb D call of TRBD2. The CDR3 is 15 amino acids. The CDR3: CASTLGLRSYNEQFF.

The J gene is TRBJ2-1, the V gene TRBV12-3 or TRBV12-4; TCRdb picks TRBD2, but there is no DNA to check that call. This CDR3 contains 18 residues. CDR3 sequence reads: CASSTRGSSGSSYNEQFF.

The CDR3 reads CASSFPLAARGPKEQYF. The rearrangement uses TRBV7-2 and TRBJ2-7; without DNA, the TCRdb call of TRBD2 cannot be checked. CDR3 length: 17 residues. The germline V gene encodes CDR1 SGHTA and CDR2 FQGNSA.

J is TRBJ1-1 and V is TRBV7-2; the TRBD1 assignment by TCRdb is unverifiable without DNA. There are 14 residues in the CDR3. Germline V lookup: CDR1 SGHTA, CDR2 FQGNSA. The CDR3 loop reads CASLPQGENTEAFF. Drawing the rest from reference TRBV7-2 and TRBJ1-1, the complete variable domain is GAGVSQSPSNKVTEKGKDVELRCDPISGHTALYWYRQSLGQGLEFLIYFQGNSAPDKSGLPSDRFSAERTGGSVSTLTIQRTQQEDSAVYLCASLPQGENTEAFFGQGTRLTVV.

CDR3 protein: CSATPVSGDNSYEQYF. The rearrangement uses TRBV20-1 and TRBJ2-7. Germline V CDR1 and CDR2: DFQATT, SNEGSKA (reference sequence). The CDR3 covers 16 residues.

The rearrangement joins TRBV28 to TRBJ2-4; the D call of TRBD1 rests on TCRdb alone, since no DNA is present to check it. The CDR3 loop spans 15 amino acids. CDR1 is MDHEN, CDR2 SYDVKM, per germline. The CDR3 loop is CASSSASQGGNIQYF. The entire variable domain, with the rest obtained from reference TRBV28 and TRBJ2-4, is as follows: DVKVTQSSRYLVKRTGEKVFLECVQDMDHENMFWYRQDPGLGLRLIYFSYDVKMKEKGDIPEGYSVSREKKERFSLILESASTNQTSMYLCASSSASQGGNIQYFGAGTRLSVL.

J is TRBJ1-4 and V is TRBV7-2; TCRdb lists TRBD1, though no DNA is available to test this call. This CDR3 has 16 residues. Germline lookup yields CDR1 SGHTA and CDR2 FQGNSA. The CDR3 sequence: CASSLDIGTADEKLFF.

V and J are TRBV7-2 and TRBJ2-7. Per the germline V gene, CDR1 is SGHTA and CDR2 is FQGNSA. The CDR3 is 13 amino acids. The CDR3 region is CASSLAEAYEQYF.

This chain links TRBV25-1 with TRBJ2-1; there is no DNA to check the TCRdb D call of TRBD2. The CDR3 totals 14 residues. Germline loops: CDR1 MGHDK, CDR2 SYGVNS. The CDR3 region is CASSGQALYNEQFF.

The V gene is TRBV29-1, the J gene TRBJ1-5; the D gene TCRdb calls, TRBD1, cannot be checked with no DNA. CDR3 length: 13 amino acids. CDR1 is SQVTM and CDR2 is ANQGSEA in the germline V gene. The CDR3 loop reads CSAGQGIDQPQHF.

V usage is TRBV9 and J usage is TRBJ2-7; TCRdb lists TRBD2, though no DNA is available to test this call. The CDR3 has 15 residues. The germline gives CDR1 SGDLS, CDR2 YYNGEE. This CDR3 reads CASNPGMSGTYEQYF.

The chain joins TRBV6-5 to TRBJ1-5; lacking DNA, the TRBD1 call made by TCRdb goes unchecked. CDR1 MNHEY and CDR2 SVGAGI come from the germline V gene. The CDR3 runs 15 residues. The CDR3: CASSPTGGADQPQHF.

This chain joins TRBV11-3 and TRBJ2-1; TCRdb's D gene call, TRBD1, goes unchecked for lack of DNA. Per the germline V gene, CDR1 is SGHNT and CDR2 is YENEEA. This CDR3 contains 16 residues. The CDR3 sequence is CASSSSWDRPYNEQFF. Drawing the rest from reference TRBV11-3 and TRBJ2-1, the complete variable domain is EAGVVQSPRYKIIEKKQPVAFWCNPISGHNTLYWYLQNLGQGPELLIRYENEEAVDDSQLPKDRFSAERLKGVDSTLKIQPAELGDSAVYLCASSSSWDRPYNEQFFGPGTRLTVL.

The rearrangement links TRBV3-1 to TRBJ2-2. Germline V gene lookup returns CDR1 LGHDT and CDR2 YNNKEL (reference sequence). This CDR3 has 16 amino acids. The CDR3 loop reads CASSQVGQLNTGELFF.

The chain links TRBV6-5 to TRBJ2-2; TCRdb indicates TRBD2, and absent DNA this call remains unverified. CDR3 length: 14 residues. The germline V gene encodes CDR1 MNHEY and CDR2 SVGAGI. CDR3 amino acids: CASSYSRTSRELFF.

The chain has TRBV4-2 and TRBJ1-5; with no DNA, the TCRdb D assignment of TRBD1 cannot be verified. The CDR3 is made up of 18 amino acids. Germline V gene lookup returns CDR1 LGHNA and CDR2 YNFKEQ. This CDR3 is CASSPRSGRGNSNQPQHF.